This T cell receptor (beta chain) was identified during a study of shared clonotypes between healthy human individuals. Notes on the study in general: Across a handful of donors, naive CD4 shared around 5.4%, naive CD8 3% to 3.5%, memory CD4 roughly 2.1%, memory CD8 around 0.42%.

Of note for this clone: Its antigen is unknown.

Free of recent acute infections or vaccinations, the donors were healthy HIV-negative adults. CD45RA-negative memory and CD45RA+ naive subsets were split from the CD4+ cells. Trimming took 2 bases from V and 7 from J, leaving 14 bases between them. CDR3 size: 15 residues. Germline V lookup: CDR1 MGHRA, CDR2 YSYEKL. Some clones are missing from TCRdb's copy, which holds only in-frame ones; the method was immunoSEQ multiplex PCR. The sample records roughly 680,000 clones, roughly 72% being singletons. Sequences were obtained from memory CD4+ T cells sorted from blood. As for subset: CD45RA-negative fraction. This receptor was identified in a woman aged 25 to 45 in good health. V usage is TRBV4-1 and J usage is TRBJ2-2; tentative D call: TRBD2 (5 bases). The CDR3: CASSQKGLALGELFF. In nucleotides, the CDR3 is TGCGCCAGCAGCCAAAAAGGGCTAGCCCTCGGGGAGCTGTTTTTT.